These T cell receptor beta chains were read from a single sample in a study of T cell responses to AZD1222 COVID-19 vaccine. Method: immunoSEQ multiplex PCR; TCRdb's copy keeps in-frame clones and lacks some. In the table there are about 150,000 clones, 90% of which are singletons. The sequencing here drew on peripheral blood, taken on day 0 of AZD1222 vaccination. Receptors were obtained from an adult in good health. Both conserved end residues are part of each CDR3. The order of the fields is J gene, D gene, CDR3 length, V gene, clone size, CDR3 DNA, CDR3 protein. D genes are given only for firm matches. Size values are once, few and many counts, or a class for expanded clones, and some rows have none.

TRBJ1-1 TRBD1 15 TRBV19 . TGTGCCAGTAGTCCCACACAGGGGGCGGACACTGAAGCTTTCTTT CASSPTQGADTEAFF
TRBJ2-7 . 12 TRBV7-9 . TGTGCCAGCGAGGCAACGGCCTACGAGCAGTACTTC CASEATAYEQYF
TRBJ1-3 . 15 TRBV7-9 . TGTGCCAGCAGCTTATTAGCCCCCTCTGGAAACACCATATATTTT CASSLLAPSGNTIYF
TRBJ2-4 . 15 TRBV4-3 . TGCGCCAGCAGCGACGACGGGACAGCCAAAAACATTCAGTACTTC CASSDDGTAKNIQYF
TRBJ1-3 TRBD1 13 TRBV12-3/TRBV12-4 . TGTGCCAGCAGAAGGGGGCCTAGAATCACCATATATTTT CASRRGPRITIYF
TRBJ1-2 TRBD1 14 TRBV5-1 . TGCGCCAGCAGCTTAACAGGGGGTCGCTATGGCTACACCTTC CASSLTGGRYGYTF
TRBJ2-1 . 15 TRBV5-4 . TGTGCCAGCAATACCCCCCAACAGGGCTACAATGAGCAGTTCTTC CASNTPQQGYNEQFF
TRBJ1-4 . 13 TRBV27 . TGTGCCAGCAGGACAGGAAGTTACGAAAAACTGTTTTTT CASRTGSYEKLFF
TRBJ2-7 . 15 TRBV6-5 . TGTGCCAGCAGTCGCCCTGGCAGGGTAGCCTACGAGCAGTACTTC CASSRPGRVAYEQYF
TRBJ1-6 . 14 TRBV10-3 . TGTGCCATCAGTGAGAGCATACAGAATTCACCCCTCCACTTT CAISESIQNSPLHF
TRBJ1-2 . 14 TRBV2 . TGTGCCAGCAAGGAGCGGGGTACTGACTATGGCTACACCTTC CASKERGTDYGYTF
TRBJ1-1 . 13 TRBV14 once TGTGCCAGCAGGTGGACAGTGAACACTGAAGCTTTCTTT CASRWTVNTEAFF
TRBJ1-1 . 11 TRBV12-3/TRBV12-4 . TGTGCCAGCAGTTTGCTGAGTGAAGCTTTCTTT CASSLLSEAFF
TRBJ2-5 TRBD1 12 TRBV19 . TGTGCCAGTCGGACAGGGGAAGAGACCCAGTACTTC CASRTGEETQYF
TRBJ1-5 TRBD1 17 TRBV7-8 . TGTGCCAGCAGCTTAGCGGGCGGGACAGGGACAGGTCAGCCCCAGCATTTT CASSLAGGTGTGQPQHF
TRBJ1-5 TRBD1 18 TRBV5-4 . TGTGCCAGCAGGGGAACCGGGACAGGGGACAAGCCCAATCAGCCCCAGCATTTT CASRGTGTGDKPNQPQHF
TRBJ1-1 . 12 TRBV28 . TGTGCCAGCAGTAGGGGAACCTCCAGAGCTTTCTTT CASSRGTSRAFF
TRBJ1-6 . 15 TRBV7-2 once TGTGCCAGCAGCTTAGCCCAAGGTCTAAATTCACCCCTCCACTTT CASSLAQGLNSPLHF
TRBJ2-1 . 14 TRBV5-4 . TGTGCCAGCAGCAGGGGGGGATCCTACAATGAGCAGTTCTTC CASSRGGSYNEQFF
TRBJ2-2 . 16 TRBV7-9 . TGTGCCCTCGGCGCCCCTCCCTGGCAGGGCGTAAAGGAGCTGTTTTTT CALGAPPWQGVKELFF
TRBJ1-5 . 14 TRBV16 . TGTGCCAGCAGCCAAAAGACGGGCCAGACGCCCCAGCATTTT CASSQKTGQTPQHF
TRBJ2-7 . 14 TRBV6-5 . TGTGCCAGCACCCCCTTGGGTATCCTAGACGAGCAGTACTTC CASTPLGILDEQYF
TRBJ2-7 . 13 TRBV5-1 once TGCGCCAGCAGCTCCCTTTTGTCACCCGAGCAGTACTTC CASSSLLSPEQYF
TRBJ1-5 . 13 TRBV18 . TGTGCCAGCTCACCACAGGGGAATCAGCCCCAGCATTTT CASSPQGNQPQHF
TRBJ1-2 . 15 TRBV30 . TGTGCCTGGAAAGGCGCGGGCTTAGCTAACTATGGCTACACCTTC CAWKGAGLANYGYTF
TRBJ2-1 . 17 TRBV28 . TGTGCCAGCAGTCCCATTTTCGAGGGACAACTTGACAATGAGCAGTTCTTC CASSPIFEGQLDNEQFF
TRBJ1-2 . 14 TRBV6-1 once TGTGCCAGCAGTGAAGGCGGGGAAAGCTATGGCTACACCTTC CASSEGGESYGYTF
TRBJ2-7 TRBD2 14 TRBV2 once TGTGCCAGCAGGGAGCGGGAGGGATCCTACGAGCAGTACTTC CASREREGSYEQYF
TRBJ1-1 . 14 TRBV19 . TGTGCCAGTAGCGTAGGGGCTAAACGCACTGAAGCTTTCTTT CASSVGAKRTEAFF
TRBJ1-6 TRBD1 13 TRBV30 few TGTGCCTGGACCCAGAACAGGGGGTCACCCCTCCACTTT CAWTQNRGSPLHF
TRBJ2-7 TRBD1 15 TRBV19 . TGTGCCAGTAGTATTCGGGGACAGGGCCCCTACGAGCAGTACTTC CASSIRGQGPYEQYF
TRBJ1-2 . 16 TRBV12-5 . TGTGCTAGTGGTTTGACCCTTGGACAGCCGGACTATGGCTACACCTTC CASGLTLGQPDYGYTF
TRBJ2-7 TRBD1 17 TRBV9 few TGTGCCAGCAGCGTACCCGACCGGGACAGGTCGAACTCCAAGCAGTACTTC CASSVPDRDRSNSKQYF
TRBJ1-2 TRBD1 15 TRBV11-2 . TGTGCCAGCAGCCCAGTTGGGGACAGCCTTTATGGCTACACCTTC CASSPVGDSLYGYTF
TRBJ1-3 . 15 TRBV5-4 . TGTGCCAGCAGCTTGGACGGGAACTCTGGAAACACCATATATTTT CASSLDGNSGNTIYF
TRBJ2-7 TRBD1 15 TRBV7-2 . TGTGCCAGCAGCTTAACGGGACAGGGGGTGATACGGCAGTACTTC CASSLTGQGVIRQYF
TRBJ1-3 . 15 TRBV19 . TGTGCCAGTACCTTCCGCGGGGACTCTGGAAACACCATATATTTT CASTFRGDSGNTIYF
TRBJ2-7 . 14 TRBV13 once TGTGCCAGCAGCTTAGGCCTAAAGGGATACGAGCAGTACTTC CASSLGLKGYEQYF
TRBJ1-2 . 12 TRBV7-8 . TGTGCCAGCAGCCCGCTTACTAGCGGCTACACCTTC CASSPLTSGYTF
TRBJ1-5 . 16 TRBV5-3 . TGTGCCAGAAGACCGCAAGGGGGGGGTAAAGATCAGCCCCAGCATTTT CARRPQGGGKDQPQHF
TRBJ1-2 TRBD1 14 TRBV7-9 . TGTGCCAGCAGGGAAGGGGACAGAGAGTATGGCTACACCTTC CASREGDREYGYTF
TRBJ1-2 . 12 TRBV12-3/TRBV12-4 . TGTGCCAGCAGAGATTCAGGAGGTGGCTACACCTTC CASRDSGGGYTF
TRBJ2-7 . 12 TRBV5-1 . TGCGCCAGCAGTCCCGACGCCAACGAGCAGTACTTC CASSPDANEQYF
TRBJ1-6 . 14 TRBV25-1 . TGTGCCAGCAGTGCGGTAGCCTATAATTCACCCCTCCACTTT CASSAVAYNSPLHF
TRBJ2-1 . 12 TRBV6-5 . TGTGCCAGCTCCCTCGCGGCTAATGAGCAGTTCTTC CASSLAANEQFF
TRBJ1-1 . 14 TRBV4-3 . TGCGCCAGCAGCCAAGGGAGGGGAAACACTGAAGCTTTCTTT CASSQGRGNTEAFF
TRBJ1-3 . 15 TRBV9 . TGTGCCAGCAGGCCAGGGAGGACTTCTGGAAACACCATATATTTT CASRPGRTSGNTIYF
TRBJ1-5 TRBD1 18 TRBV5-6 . TGTGCCAGCAGCCTGGGGACAGGGGGACTTCTTGGCAATCAGCCCCAGCATTTT CASSLGTGGLLGNQPQHF
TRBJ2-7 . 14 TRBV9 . TGTGCCAGCAGCATTGTAGACGGTTCCTACGAGCAGTACTTC CASSIVDGSYEQYF
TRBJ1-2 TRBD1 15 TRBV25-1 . TGTGCCAGCAGTGAATGGACAGGGGGCGCGTATGGCTACACCTTC CASSEWTGGAYGYTF
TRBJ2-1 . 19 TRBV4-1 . TGCGCCAGCAGCCAAGATAGGACCGATCGTGAGGGCAGACCTCCGGAGCAGTTCTTC CASSQDRTDREGRPPEQFF